This TCR beta chain was found in a study of blood T cell repertoires in COVID-19. Study-wide background: Acute and convalescent COVID-19 samples came from the United States, Italy and Spain. Nucleic acid was either cDNA or gDNA, and it came from T cells, B-cell-depleted T cells, or PBMCs.

Sequencing used immunoSEQ multiplex PCR; TCRdb keeps in-frame clones, though not all of them. Among 90,000 or so clones listed, roughly 87% were seen once. This clone appeared a single time. V was trimmed by 4 bases and J by 6 bases, leaving 13 bases between them. Germline CDR1 is KGHDR and CDR2 is SFDVKD. This CDR3 comprises 14 residues. The sequencing sample was made of peripheral blood. This chain joins TRBV24-1 and TRBJ2-3, with D perhaps matching TRBD2 (5 bases). The sequence came from a woman aged 55-69 years with COVID-19, enrolled during active disease. Written as DNA, the CDR3 is TGTGCCACCAGTGAGCACGGGCGAGGGGATACGCAGTATTTT. This gives the protein CATSEHGRGDTQYF.